These 32 T cell receptor beta chains share one sample of origin, sequenced in a study of shared clonotypes between healthy human individuals. This table comes from immunoSEQ multiplex PCR, and its TCRdb copy is limited to in-frame clones, with some not included. The sample lists a few million clones; almost 96% were seen once. The sample consisted of naive CD4+ T cells sorted from blood. Subset in this sample: CD45RA+ positively selected. The receptors were sampled from a man aged 18-30 years in good health.

This clone has only one observation. V gene TRBV5-1 combines with J gene TRBJ1-1, with TRBD1 matching 10 bases. The CDR3 has 18 residues. In germline, CDR1 is SGHRS, CDR2 YFSETQ. V was clipped by 0 bases and J by 4 bases; unmatched bases: 12. In DNA form, the CDR3 reads TGCGCCAGCAGCTTGGTCCCAGGGACAGGGGTTTTTTCCACTGAAGCTTTCTTT. Translated: CASSLVPGTGVFSTEAFF.

The chain recombines TRBV19 with TRBJ1-1; D is uncertain. In germline, CDR1 is LNHDA, CDR2 SQIVND (reference sequence). The CDR3 runs to 13 residues. The germline V and J ends were trimmed by 5 bases and 1 base, with 8 bases remaining between them. The DNA of the CDR3 is TGTGCCAGTAGTCAAGATCGGAACACTGAAGCTTTCTTT. Its translation is CASSQDRNTEAFF.

The rearrangement uses TRBV7-9 and TRBJ1-4; TRBD1 matches 8 bases. CDR3 length: 15 residues. Per the germline V gene, CDR1 is SEHNR and CDR2 is FQNEAQ (reference sequence). V was clipped by 6 bases and J by 4 bases; unmatched bases: 7. The CDR3 nucleotides are TGTGCCAGCAGATCGGGACAGGTCTTTAATGAAAAACTGTTTTTT. Amino acids: CASRSGQVFNEKLFF.

The chain links TRBV6-1 to TRBJ1-2; 11 bases fit TRBD1. From germline, CDR1 is MNHNS and CDR2 SASEGT. The CDR3 spans 17 residues. With V trimmed by 4 bases and J by 3 bases, 10 bases remained unmatched. CDR3 loop: CASSVGTGGMYDYGYTF. CDR3 DNA sequence: TGTGCCAGCAGTGTAGGGACAGGGGGAATGTACGACTATGGCTACACCTTC.

This rearrangement joins TRBV25-1 to TRBJ1-6; D is unresolved. This CDR3 is built from 11 residues. Germline assignment: CDR1 MGHDK and CDR2 SYGVNS. Trimming took 4 bases from V and 14 from J, leaving 9 bases between them. The CDR3 region is CASSGENTLHF. DNA of the CDR3: TGTGCCAGCAGTGGCGAAAATACCCTCCACTTT.

On this clone itself: Other DNA sequences in this sample translate to the same CDR3. CDR3 protein: CASSDSGRGGTDTQYF. Here the CDR3 DNA reads TGTGCCAGCAGTGACTCGGGGAGGGGCGGCACAGATACGCAGTATTTT. This chain uses TRBV6-4 with TRBJ2-3; 7 bases agree with TRBD2. V was pared by 0 bases and J by 1 base, with 4 bases of the junction left unmatched. The germline gives CDR1 MRHNA, CDR2 SNTAGT. This CDR3 comprises 16 residues.

The rearrangement uses TRBV19 and TRBJ1-4; maybe TRBD1 (6 bases). This CDR3 spans 15 amino acids. Trimming cost V 5 bases and J 4 bases, with 14 bases left between them. CDR1 is LNHDA and CDR2 is SQIVND in the germline V gene (reference sequence). The CDR3 DNA follows: TGTGCCAGTAGTTCCCTGTTAGGGGGTAATGAAAAACTGTTTTTT. Translating gives CASSSLLGGNEKLFF.

The chain combines TRBV18 with TRBJ1-2, with D possibly being TRBD1 (5 bases). V was clipped by 5 bases and J by 8 bases, with 15 bases between them. This CDR3 region has 13 residues. Germline V gene sequence: CDR1 KGHSH, CDR2 LQKENI. CDR3 sequence (DNA): TGTGCCAGCTCAAGGGACCCGGCCGGAGGCTACACCTTC. Amino acid sequence: CASSRDPAGGYTF.

The chain links TRBV9 to TRBJ2-1, with 7 bases aligning to TRBD2. J lost 3 bases, V lost 4 bases, and 4 bases had no gene match. The CDR3 runs 14 residues. CDR1 SGDLS and CDR2 YYNGEE come from the germline V gene. The CDR3, as DNA: TGTGCCAGCAGCTTGGGAGGGAACTACAATGAGCAGTTCTTC. This translates into CASSLGGNYNEQFF.

The chain uses TRBV7-6 and TRBJ2-1, with unresolved D. The CDR3 spans 15 residues. Trimming stripped 3 bases from V and 4 bases from J, with 13 bases between. Germline CDR1 is SGHVS and CDR2 is FNYEAQ. CDR3 DNA: TGTGCCAGCAGCTTGGCTGGAGTGGGGTACAATGAGCAGTTCTTC. Its protein product is CASSLAGVGYNEQFF.

This chain joins TRBV7-2 and TRBJ1-3; D is uncertain. CDR1 is SGHTA and CDR2 is FQGNSA in the germline V gene. The CDR3 contains 17 residues. V was pared by 1 base and J by 0 bases, with 13 bases between. This chain's CDR3 is CASSLEPNPSSGNTIYF. CDR3 sequence (DNA): TGTGCCAGCAGCTTAGAGCCAAACCCGAGCTCTGGAAACACCATATATTTT.

The chain joins TRBV18 to TRBJ1-5; 7 bases map to TRBD1. Germline CDR1 and CDR2: KGHSH and LQKENI. The CDR3 is 16 amino acids. Trimming removed 3 bases from V and 4 bases from J; junction bases left unmatched: 9. CDR3 sequence (DNA): TGTGCCAGCTCACCCTACGTAGGGGGCGTAAATCAGCCCCAGCATTTT. Translation: CASSPYVGGVNQPQHF.

The chain couples TRBV19 to TRBJ2-7; D not resolved. The V and J ends lost 8 bases and 5 bases respectively, with 7 bases between them. The CDR3 loop spans 10 amino acids. Germline-derived CDR1 and CDR2 are LNHDA and SQIVND (reference sequence). In DNA form, the CDR3 reads TGTGCCAGTGGGTACCACGAGCAGTACTTC. Translation: CASGYHEQYF.

The chain couples TRBV29-1 to TRBJ1-1, with a weak D call TRBD1 (5 bases). Germline CDR1 SQVTM, CDR2 ANQGSEA. This CDR3 region has 14 residues. In DNA form, the CDR3 reads TGCACCGCTAGAGGACATTTGGGGAACACTGAAGCTTTCTTT. Its protein is CTARGHLGNTEAFF.

The rearrangement joins TRBV5-4 to TRBJ1-2; the match to TRBD1 covers 10 bases. V shed 0 bases, J shed 0 bases, and the junction held 5 bases outside the gene matches. The CDR3 loop spans 17 amino acids. Germline loops: CDR1 SGHNT, CDR2 YYREEE (reference sequence). The CDR3 bases are TGTGCCAGCAGCTTGGGTGGGACAGGGGATTCTAACTATGGCTACACCTTC. This sequence encodes CASSLGGTGDSNYGYTF. Filled out from reference TRBV5-4 and TRBJ1-2, the complete variable domain reads ETGVTQSPTHLIKTRGQQVTLRCSSQSGHNTVSWYQQALGQGPQFIFQYYREEENGRGNFPPRFSGLQFPNYSSELNVNALELDDSALYLCASSLGGTGDSNYGYTFGSGTRLTVV.

The chain uses TRBV5-8 and TRBJ2-7; unclear D gene. Per the germline V gene, CDR1 is SGHTS and CDR2 is YDEGEE. The CDR3 extends over 17 amino acids. V was clipped by 0 bases and J by 0 bases, with 16 bases between them. The CDR3 region has the DNA TGTGCCAGCAGCTTGGTCTTCGTCTTCGACGGCTCCTACGAGCAGTACTTC. Its translation is CASSLVFVFDGSYEQYF.

The chain combines TRBV6-6 with TRBJ1-1, with D possibly being TRBD1 (6 bases). Trimming removed 2 bases from V and 4 bases from J, with 11 bases in between. Germline V gives CDR1 MNHNY, CDR2 SVGAGI (reference sequence). The CDR3 spans 14 residues. CDR3 nucleotide sequence: TGTGCCAGCAGTTACACGGGGGCCGGCACTGAAGCTTTCTTT. Translating it yields CASSYTGAGTEAFF.

The rearrangement links TRBV5-1 to TRBJ1-1; 7 bases match TRBD1. The germline V gene has CDR1 SGHRS and CDR2 YFSETQ. This CDR3 spans 14 amino acids. The ends lost 4 bases at V and 7 bases at J; junction bases unmatched: 10. CDR3 region: CASSREGARSEAFF. CDR3 DNA sequence: TGCGCCAGCAGCCGCGAGGGGGCGCGGAGTGAAGCTTTCTTT.

This clone has a handful of counts. This CDR3 is also generated by other DNA sequences in the sample. The gene calls are TRBV5-1 and TRBJ1-2; D is unclear. V lost 0 bases and J 3 bases, leaving 6 bases between the germline ends. This CDR3 has 13 amino acids. From germline, CDR1 is SGHRS and CDR2 YFSETQ. The CDR3: CASSLGQDYGYTF. CDR3 in DNA: TGCGCCAGCAGCTTGGGGCAGGACTATGGCTACACCTTC.

This chain joins TRBV7-6 and TRBJ2-7; D may be TRBD1 or TRBD2 (7 bases each). The CDR3 has 15 amino acids. Between the trimmed V and J ends, which lost 0 bases and 5 bases, there was a span of 14 bases. The V gene's germline CDR1 is SGHVS and CDR2 FNYEAQ. The chain's CDR3 is CASSLAGGGNNEQYF. The CDR3 coding sequence is TGTGCCAGCAGCTTAGCGGGAGGGGGCAACAACGAGCAGTACTTC.

The V gene is TRBV28, the J gene TRBJ2-3; tentatively, D is TRBD1 (5 bases). Trimming shortened V by 5 bases and J by 9 bases, and 12 bases separated the two germline ends. In germline, CDR1 is MDHEN, CDR2 SYDVKM. The CDR3 sequence is 12 residues long. The CDR3 reads CASSNTGSTQYF. CDR3 nucleotides: TGTGCCAGCAGTAATACAGGTTCGACGCAGTATTTT.

V gene TRBV6-7 combines with J gene TRBJ2-3, with 7 bases lining up with TRBD1. TRBV6-7 is sorted into the ORF group, with uncertain function. Losses at the gene ends were 7 bases for V and 0 bases for J; bases not matched to a gene: 7. The CDR3 loop spans 15 amino acids. CDR3 sequence (DNA): TGTGCCAGCACCAACGACAGGGTTAGCACAGATACGCAGTATTTT. This sequence encodes CASTNDRVSTDTQYF.

The CDR3 DNA reads as TGTGCCAGCAGACAGGGTTTAACAGATACGCAGTATTTT. Its protein is CASRQGLTDTQYF. The V gene is TRBV5-6, the J gene TRBJ2-3; the D gene is possibly TRBD1 (6 bases). V dropped 5 bases and J dropped 3 bases, with 10 bases sitting between them. Germline V gene data show CDR1 as SGHDT and CDR2 as YYEEEE. This CDR3 has 13 amino acids.

The count of this clone is one. The rearrangement links TRBV5-1 to TRBJ2-7; D remains ambiguous. The germline gives CDR1 SGHRS, CDR2 YFSETQ. The CDR3 has 14 amino acids. V lost 1 base, J lost 4 bases, and 12 bases lay in between. CDR3 DNA sequence: TGCGCCAGCAGCTTGTTCCCAGAACAATACGAGCAGTACTTC. It encodes CASSLFPEQYEQYF.

Concerning this clone itself: Other DNA sequences in the same sample also yield this CDR3. V and J are TRBV7-2 and TRBJ1-5; D uncertain. This CDR3 region has 15 residues. The ends were cut back, 1 base at V and 4 bases at J, with 11 bases in the middle. Germline V gene lookup returns CDR1 SGHTA and CDR2 FQGNSA. CDR3 in amino acids: CASSLGAAGNQPQHF. DNA for the CDR3: TGTGCCAGCAGCTTAGGGGCCGCGGGGAATCAGCCCCAGCATTTT.

This chain connects TRBV19 to TRBJ1-5; D unresolved. CDR1 is LNHDA and CDR2 is SQIVND in the germline V gene (reference sequence). V was clipped by 1 base and J by 0 bases, with 7 bases between them. The CDR3 sequence is 15 residues long. The CDR3, as DNA: TGTGCCAGTAGTATAGGAAGCCTTAGCAATCAGCCCCAGCATTTT. Its protein is CASSIGSLSNQPQHF.

The chain employs TRBV4-1 and TRBJ1-4; 8 bases align to TRBD1. The V and J ends lost 0 bases and 10 bases, in that order; junction bases with no gene match: 10. From germline, CDR1 is MGHRA and CDR2 YSYEKL. CDR3 length: 16 residues. CDR3 sequence (DNA): TGCGCCAGCAGCCAAGAGAGACAGGGGAAAGATGGAAAACTGTTTTTT. This codes for CASSQERQGKDGKLFF.

V and J are TRBV6-6 and TRBJ1-2; D not resolved. This CDR3 region has 11 residues. The V gene lost 7 bases and the J gene lost 8 bases, with 11 bases spanning the gap. Germline-derived CDR1 and CDR2 are MNHNY and SVGAGI (reference sequence). The CDR3 sequence: CASTPNRGYTF. For the CDR3, the DNA is TGTGCCAGCACCCCCAATAGGGGCTACACCTTC.

This clone has a single count. V usage is TRBV23-1 and J usage is TRBJ1-3, with D maybe TRBD1 (6 bases). TRBV23-1 qualifies as an ORF whose function is uncertain. V was trimmed by 0 bases and J by 0 bases, leaving 6 bases between them. This CDR3 has 15 residues. The CDR3 DNA sequence: TGCGCCAGCAGTCAATCGACAGGCTCTGGAAACACCATATATTTT. This sequence encodes CASSQSTGSGNTIYF.

The chain has TRBV7-9 and TRBJ2-1, with 9 bases identical to TRBD2. Germline assignment: CDR1 SEHNR and CDR2 FQNEAQ (reference sequence). V dropped 6 bases and J dropped 4; count of bases not matched to a gene: 10. The CDR3 contains 16 residues. The CDR3 protein is CASSHSGRPTYNEQFF. The CDR3 DNA follows: TGTGCCAGCAGTCACAGCGGGAGGCCGACTTACAATGAGCAGTTCTTC.

The chain uses TRBV18 and TRBJ1-5; 7 bases agree with TRBD1. The CDR3 covers 14 residues. V shed 3 bases and J 6 bases; nucleotides not matched to a gene: 5. CDR1 and CDR2 (germline): KGHSH, LQKENI. The CDR3 DNA reads as TGTGCCAGCTCACCGTCAGGGGGTGTTCAGCCCCAGCATTTT. Translating gives CASSPSGGVQPQHF.

The chain is built from TRBV6-5 and TRBJ1-2; TRBD1 agrees at 11 bases. The CDR3 consists of 14 residues. Germline-derived CDR1 and CDR2 are MNHEY and SVGAGI. Trimming at V came to 7 bases and at J to 4 bases, leaving 5 bases not matched to a gene. CDR3 sequence reads: CASTRGQGVYGYTF. The CDR3 DNA is TGTGCCAGCACCAGGGGACAGGGGGTCTATGGCTACACCTTC.